The TCR beta chain under discussion was sequenced for a study of blood T cell repertoires in COVID-19. Looking at the study overall: Acute and convalescent COVID-19 specimens originated in the United States, Italy and Spain.

This CDR3 is built from 14 residues. With 4 bases removed from V and 0 bases from J, the gap between germline ends came to 10 bases. CDR1 SGHTS and CDR2 YDEGEE come from the germline V gene. The table came from immunoSEQ multiplex PCR; TCRdb's copy has only in-frame clones and leaves some out. The data hold around 37,000 clones, with around 70% observed a single time. The receptor comes from a man in his sixties or seventies with COVID-19, enrolled during active disease. The chain links TRBV5-8 to TRBJ1-1; D remains ambiguous. Material: peripheral blood. Here the CDR3 DNA reads TGTGCCAGCAGCACCGGGGTGGTGAACACTGAAGCTTTCTTT. This encodes CASSTGVVNTEAFF. Combining the CDR3 with reference TRBV5-8 and TRBJ1-1 gives the whole variable domain EAGVTQSPTHLIKTRGQQATLRCSPISGHTSVYWYQQALGLGLQFLLWYDEGEERNRGNFPPRFSGRQFPNYSSELNVNALELEDSALYLCASSTGVVNTEAFFGQGTRLTVV.